The present entry profiles one T cell receptor (beta chain) with its context. Within the library, unique molecular identifiers were attached to each individual cDNA molecule. Each CDR3 protein gets one entry after TCRdb re-called the RACE reads with MiXCR. The data show approximately 59,000 distinct CDR3 sequences, with about 6% seen just once and 3% to 4% held by the top ten. This entry belongs to a study of human T cells and chemical hapten exposure. Study as a whole: Small pooled library volume differences chiefly drove per-sample TCR yield variation.

The germline CDR1 and CDR2 sequences are MDHEN and SYDVKM. V lost 6 bases to trimming and J lost 10 bases, with 15 bases between them. The CDR3 has 12 amino acids. Time point: healthy volunteer bleed at 6 weeks. Unfractionated whole blood served as the source for total RNA extraction. The gene calls are TRBV28 and TRBJ2-5; the D is unclear. The material sequenced was whole blood. The clonotype originates from a female donor in good health. Some clones in this sample may be carry-over from other donors' samples. CDR3 DNA sequence: TGTGCCAGCAGCTCGCGTCTGGAGCGCCAGTACTTC. As protein: CASSSRLERQYF.